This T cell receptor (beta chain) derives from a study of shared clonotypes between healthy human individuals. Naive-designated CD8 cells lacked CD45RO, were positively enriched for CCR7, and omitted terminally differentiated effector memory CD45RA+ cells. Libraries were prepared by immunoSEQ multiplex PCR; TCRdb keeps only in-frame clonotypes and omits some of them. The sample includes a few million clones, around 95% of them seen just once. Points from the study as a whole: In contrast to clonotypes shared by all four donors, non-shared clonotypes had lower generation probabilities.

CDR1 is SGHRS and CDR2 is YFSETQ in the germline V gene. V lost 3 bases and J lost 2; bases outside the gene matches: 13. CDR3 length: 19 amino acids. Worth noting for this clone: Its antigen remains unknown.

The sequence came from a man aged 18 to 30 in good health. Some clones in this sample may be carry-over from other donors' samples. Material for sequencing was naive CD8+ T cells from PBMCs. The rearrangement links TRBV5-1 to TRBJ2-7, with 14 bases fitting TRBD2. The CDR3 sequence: CASSSWGGLAGEGTYEQYF. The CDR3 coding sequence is TGCGCCAGCAGCTCCTGGGGGGGACTAGCGGGAGAGGGGACCTACGAGCAGTACTTC. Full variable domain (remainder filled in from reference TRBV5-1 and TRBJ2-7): KAGVTQTPRYLIKTRGQQVTLSCSPISGHRSVSWYQQTPGQGLQFLFEYFSETQRNKGNFPGRFSGRQFSNSRSEMNVSTLELGDSALYLCASSSWGGLAGEGTYEQYFGPGTRLTVT.